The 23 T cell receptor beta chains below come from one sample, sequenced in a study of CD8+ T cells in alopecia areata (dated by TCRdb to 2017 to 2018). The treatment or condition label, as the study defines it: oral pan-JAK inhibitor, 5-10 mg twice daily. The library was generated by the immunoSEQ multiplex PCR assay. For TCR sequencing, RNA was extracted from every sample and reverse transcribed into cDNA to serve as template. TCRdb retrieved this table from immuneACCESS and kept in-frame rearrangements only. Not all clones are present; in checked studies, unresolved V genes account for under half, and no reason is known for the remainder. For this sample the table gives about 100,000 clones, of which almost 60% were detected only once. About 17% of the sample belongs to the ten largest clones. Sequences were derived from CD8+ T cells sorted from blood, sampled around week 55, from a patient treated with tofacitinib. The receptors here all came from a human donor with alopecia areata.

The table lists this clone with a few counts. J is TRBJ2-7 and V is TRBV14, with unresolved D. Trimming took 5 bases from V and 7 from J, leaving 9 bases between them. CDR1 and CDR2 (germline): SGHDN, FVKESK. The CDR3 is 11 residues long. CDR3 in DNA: TGTGCCAGCAGCGTGTCACGGGAGCAGTACTTC. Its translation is CASSVSREQYF.

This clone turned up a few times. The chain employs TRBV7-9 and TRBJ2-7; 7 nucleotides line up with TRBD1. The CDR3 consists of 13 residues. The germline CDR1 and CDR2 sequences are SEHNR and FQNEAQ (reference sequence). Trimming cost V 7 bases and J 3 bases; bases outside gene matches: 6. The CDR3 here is CASNGDSGYEQYF. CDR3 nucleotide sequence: TGTGCCAGCAACGGGGACAGTGGCTACGAGCAGTACTTC.

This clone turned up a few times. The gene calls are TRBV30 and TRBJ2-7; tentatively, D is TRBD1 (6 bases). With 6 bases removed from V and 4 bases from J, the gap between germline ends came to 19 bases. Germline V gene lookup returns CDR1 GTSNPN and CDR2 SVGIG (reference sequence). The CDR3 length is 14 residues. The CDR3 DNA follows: TGTGCCTGCATAGTAGACAGGCACCTATACGAGCAGTACTTC. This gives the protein CACIVDRHLYEQYF.

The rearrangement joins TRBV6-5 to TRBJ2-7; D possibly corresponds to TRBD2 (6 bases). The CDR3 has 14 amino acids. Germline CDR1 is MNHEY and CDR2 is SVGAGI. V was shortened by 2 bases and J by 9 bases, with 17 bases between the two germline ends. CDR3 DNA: TGTGCCAGCAGTTACCGGCCGACTAGTTTAGTGCAGTACTTC. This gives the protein CASSYRPTSLVQYF.

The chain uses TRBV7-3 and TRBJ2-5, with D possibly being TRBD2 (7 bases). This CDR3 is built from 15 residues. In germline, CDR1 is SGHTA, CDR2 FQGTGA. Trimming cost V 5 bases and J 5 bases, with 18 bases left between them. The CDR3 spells CASSPGGGAWETQYF. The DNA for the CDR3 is TGTGCCAGCAGCCCCGGAGGGGGGGCCTGGGAGACCCAGTACTTC.

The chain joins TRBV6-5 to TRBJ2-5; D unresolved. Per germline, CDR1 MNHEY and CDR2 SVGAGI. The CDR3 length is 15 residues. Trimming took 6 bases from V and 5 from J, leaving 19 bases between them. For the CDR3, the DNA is TGTGCCAGCAGAGTCGACACATATGCCAGGGAGACCCAGTACTTC. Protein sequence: CASRVDTYARETQYF.

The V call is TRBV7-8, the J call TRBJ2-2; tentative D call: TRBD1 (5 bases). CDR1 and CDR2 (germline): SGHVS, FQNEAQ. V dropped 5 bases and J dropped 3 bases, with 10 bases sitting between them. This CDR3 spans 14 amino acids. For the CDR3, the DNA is TGTGCCAGCAGCCCCCGGACATACACCGGGGAGCTGTTTTTT. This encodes CASSPRTYTGELFF.

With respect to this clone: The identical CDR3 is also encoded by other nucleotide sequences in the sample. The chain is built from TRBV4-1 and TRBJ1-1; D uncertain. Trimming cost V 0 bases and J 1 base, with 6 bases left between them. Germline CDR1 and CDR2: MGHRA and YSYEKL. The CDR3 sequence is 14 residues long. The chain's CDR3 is CASSQDRGNTEAFF. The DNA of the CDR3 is TGCGCCAGCAGCCAAGACCGGGGGAACACTGAAGCTTTCTTT.

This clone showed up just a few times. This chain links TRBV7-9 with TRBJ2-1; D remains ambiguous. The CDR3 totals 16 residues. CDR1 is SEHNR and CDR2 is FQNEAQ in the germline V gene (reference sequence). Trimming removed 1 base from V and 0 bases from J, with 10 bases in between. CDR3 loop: CASSLGVIFSYNEQFF. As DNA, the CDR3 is TGTGCCAGCAGCTTAGGGGTCATCTTCTCCTACAATGAGCAGTTCTTC.

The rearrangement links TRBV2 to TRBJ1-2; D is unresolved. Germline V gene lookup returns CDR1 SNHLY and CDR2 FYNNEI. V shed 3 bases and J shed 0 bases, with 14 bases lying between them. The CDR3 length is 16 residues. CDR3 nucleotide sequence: TGTGCCAGCAGTGACCAGAGAGGGAGGGCTAACTATGGCTACACCTTC. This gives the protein CASSDQRGRANYGYTF.

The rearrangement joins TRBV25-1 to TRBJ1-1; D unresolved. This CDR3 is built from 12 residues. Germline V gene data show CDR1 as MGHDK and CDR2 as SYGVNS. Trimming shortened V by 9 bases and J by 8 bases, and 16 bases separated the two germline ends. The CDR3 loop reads CASGSGGPEAFF. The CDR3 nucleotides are TGTGCCAGTGGATCGGGAGGGCCAGAAGCTTTCTTT.

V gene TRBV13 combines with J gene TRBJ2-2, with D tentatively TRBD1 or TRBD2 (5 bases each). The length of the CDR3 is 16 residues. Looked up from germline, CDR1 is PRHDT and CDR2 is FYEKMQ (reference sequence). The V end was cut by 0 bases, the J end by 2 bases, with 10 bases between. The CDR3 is CASSLGGRDNTGELFF. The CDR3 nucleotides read TGTGCCAGCAGCTTAGGGGGTCGGGACAACACCGGGGAGCTGTTTTTT.

The CDR3 loop reads CASSQEGQGSYEQYF. DNA for the CDR3: TGCGCCAGCAGCCAAGAGGGACAGGGAAGCTACGAGCAGTACTTC. This chain uses TRBV4-1 with TRBJ2-7; 9 bases are shared with TRBD1. CDR1 is MGHRA and CDR2 is YSYEKL in the germline V gene. The CDR3 contains 15 residues. V shed 0 bases and J 3 bases; nucleotides not matched to a gene: 3.

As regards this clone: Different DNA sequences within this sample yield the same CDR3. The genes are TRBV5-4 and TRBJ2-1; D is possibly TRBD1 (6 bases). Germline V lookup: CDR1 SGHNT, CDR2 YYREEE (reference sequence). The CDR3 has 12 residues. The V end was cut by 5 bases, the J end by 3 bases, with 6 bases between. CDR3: CASRDSYNEQFF. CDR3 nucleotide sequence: TGTGCCAGCAGGGACAGCTACAATGAGCAGTTCTTC.

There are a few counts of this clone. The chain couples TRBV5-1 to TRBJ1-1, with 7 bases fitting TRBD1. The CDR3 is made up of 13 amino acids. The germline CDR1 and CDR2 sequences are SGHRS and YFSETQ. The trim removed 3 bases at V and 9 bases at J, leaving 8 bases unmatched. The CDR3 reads CASSSTGDFKAFF. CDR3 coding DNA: TGCGCCAGCAGCTCCACAGGGGACTTTAAAGCTTTCTTT.

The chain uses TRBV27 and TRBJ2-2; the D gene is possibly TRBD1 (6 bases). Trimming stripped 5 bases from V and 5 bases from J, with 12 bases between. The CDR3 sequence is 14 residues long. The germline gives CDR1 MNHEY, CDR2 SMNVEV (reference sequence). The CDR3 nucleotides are TGTGCCAGCAGTCGGGCGACAGGTACCGGGGAGCTGTTTTTT. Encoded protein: CASSRATGTGELFF.

For the CDR3, the DNA is TGTGCCAGCTCACCGGCGTCGGCGACCAATTCACCCCTCCACTTT. Encoded protein: CASSPASATNSPLHF. The V gene is TRBV18, the J gene TRBJ1-6; D remains unclear. The CDR3 is 15 amino acids. V was clipped by 3 bases and J by 7 bases, with 13 bases between them. Per germline, CDR1 KGHSH and CDR2 LQKENI.

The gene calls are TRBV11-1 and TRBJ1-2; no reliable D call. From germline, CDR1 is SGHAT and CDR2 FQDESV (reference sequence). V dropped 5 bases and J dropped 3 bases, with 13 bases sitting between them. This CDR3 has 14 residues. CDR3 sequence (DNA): TGTGCCAGCAGCCTAGACCGCAGCGACTATGGCTACACCTTC. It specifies CASSLDRSDYGYTF.

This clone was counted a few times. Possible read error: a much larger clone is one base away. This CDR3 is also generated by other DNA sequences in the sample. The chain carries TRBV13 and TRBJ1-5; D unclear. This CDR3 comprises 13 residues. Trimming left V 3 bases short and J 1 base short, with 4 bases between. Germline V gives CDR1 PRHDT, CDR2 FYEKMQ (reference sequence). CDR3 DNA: TGTGCCAGCAGCTTGGGAAGCAATCAGCCCCAGCATTTT. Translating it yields CASSLGSNQPQHF. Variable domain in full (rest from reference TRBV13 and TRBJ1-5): AAGVIQSPRHLIKEKRETATLKCYPIPRHDTVYWYQQGPGQDPQFLISFYEKMQSDKGSIPDRFSAQQFSDYHSELNMSSLELGDSALYFCASSLGSNQPQHFGDGTRLSIL.

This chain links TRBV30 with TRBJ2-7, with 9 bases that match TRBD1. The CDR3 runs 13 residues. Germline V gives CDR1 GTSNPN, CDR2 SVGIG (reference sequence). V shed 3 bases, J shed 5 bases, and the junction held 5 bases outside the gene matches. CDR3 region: CAWSGDRADEQYF. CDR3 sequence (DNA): TGTGCCTGGAGCGGGGACAGGGCGGACGAGCAGTACTTC.

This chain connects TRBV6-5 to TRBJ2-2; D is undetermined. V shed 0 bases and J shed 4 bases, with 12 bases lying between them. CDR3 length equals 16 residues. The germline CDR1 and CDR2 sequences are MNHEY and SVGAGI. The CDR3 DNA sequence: TGTGCCAGCAGTTACTCCCTTTCCCCTCCCACCGGGGAGCTGTTTTTT. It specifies CASSYSLSPPTGELFF.

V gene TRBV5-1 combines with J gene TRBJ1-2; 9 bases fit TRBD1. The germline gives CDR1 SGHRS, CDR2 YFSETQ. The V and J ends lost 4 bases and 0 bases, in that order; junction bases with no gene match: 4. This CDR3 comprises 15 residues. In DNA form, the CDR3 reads TGCGCCAGCAGCGTGGGACAGGGCGCTAACTATGGCTACACCTTC. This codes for CASSVGQGANYGYTF.

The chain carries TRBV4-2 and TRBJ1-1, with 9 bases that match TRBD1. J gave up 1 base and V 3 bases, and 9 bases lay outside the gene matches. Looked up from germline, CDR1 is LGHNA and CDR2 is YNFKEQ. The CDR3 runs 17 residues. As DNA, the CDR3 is TGTGCCAGCAGCCATCTCGGACAGGGGACAAAGAACACTGAAGCTTTCTTT. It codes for CASSHLGQGTKNTEAFF.